This T cell receptor beta chain is drawn from a study of response to subunit inactivated influenza vaccine. Points from the study as a whole: Authors suggested that a seasonal influenza vaccination recruits few new T cells each time.

TCRdb reprocessed the RT-PCR reads via MiXCR and lists one record per CDR3 protein. The sample includes roughly 780,000 distinct CDR3 sequences, less than 20% of them seen just once. Remarks on this clonotype: Its specificity is unknown.

V was clipped by 0 bases and J by 3 bases, with 13 bases between them. This CDR3 has 16 amino acids. Germline lookup yields CDR1 SGHAT and CDR2 FQNNGV. The chain employs TRBV11-2 and TRBJ2-3; no firm D call. This TCR was sampled from a man aged 45 to 65 who received an inactivated influenza vaccine. This material consisted of PBMCs from blood, taken more than 4 days after vaccination. In nucleotides, the CDR3 is TGTGCCAGCAGCTTAGATGAGACAAGAAGGACAGATACGCAGTATTTT. Amino acid sequence: CASSLDETRRTDTQYF.